Described below is a single T cell receptor (beta chain) sequence and its context. Its target is not known. This sample was included in a study of shared clonotypes between healthy human individuals. Study-level findings and limits: Naive CD4 clonotype sharing across several donors was 5% to 6%. Rarefaction exposed incomplete sorted-subset sequencing despite large depth.

This table comes from immunoSEQ multiplex PCR, and its TCRdb copy is limited to in-frame clones, with some not included. In the table there are approximately 340,000 clones, around 74% of which are singletons. This CDR3 region has 13 residues. V was shortened by 10 bases and J by 5 bases, with 17 bases between the two germline ends. CDR1 SNHLY and CDR2 FYNNEI come from the germline V gene. Among the donors, all were Caucasian adults who lived in Nashville, Tennessee. Sequencing used memory CD4+ T cells sorted from blood. Subset of the sample: CD45RA-negative fraction. The TCR comes from a man aged 25-45 years in good health. The chain combines TRBV2 with TRBJ1-2; D is unclear. This CDR3 reads CANSPGSGYGYTF. The CDR3 DNA reads TGTGCCAACAGCCCCGGTAGTGGGTATGGCTACACCTTC.